Listed below are T cell receptor beta chains from one sample, sequenced in a study of blood T cell repertoires in COVID-19. TCRdb's table, derived via immunoSEQ multiplex PCR, lists solely in-frame clones and lacks some. The sample includes 200,000 to 250,000 clones, around 82% seen only once; the top ten take roughly 12%. Sequenced: peripheral blood. These TCRs come from a human donor in a cohort sampled during active COVID-19. The CDR3 runs from the conserved cysteine through the conserved F or W. A D gene is named only where the DNA matches it firmly. Rows may omit the clone size; those that give it use once, few, many or a size class.

d_gene | j_gene | v_gene | abundance | CDR3nt | CDR3aa
- | TRBJ1-2 | TRBV5-4 | - | TGTGCCAGCAGCCTCGACATTAACTATGGCTACACCTTC | CASSLDINYGYTF
- | TRBJ1-5 | TRBV7-3 | - | TGTGCCAGCAGCCTAAGGGGAGGCGATCAGCCCCAGCATTTT | CASSLRGGDQPQHF
- | TRBJ1-4 | TRBV4-3 | - | TGCGCCAGCAGCCAAGATCAGCGCAGAGCAACTAATGAAAAACTGTTTTTT | CASSQDQRRATNEKLFF
- | TRBJ2-3 | TRBV7-9 | - | TGTGCCAGCAGCTTATCAAGGGCGGGAACAGATACGCAGTATTTT | CASSLSRAGTDTQYF
- | TRBJ2-6 | TRBV2 | - | TGTGCCAGCAGTGAGTGGGCGGGCATTAGCTCTGGGGCCAACGTCCTGACTTTC | CASSEWAGISSGANVLTF
- | TRBJ2-7 | TRBV12-3/TRBV12-4 | - | TGTGCCAGCAGTGGGCGATACGAGCAGTACTTC | CASSGRYEQYF
TRBD2 | TRBJ2-3 | TRBV6-2/TRBV6-3 | once | TGTGCCAGCAGTTTCACTAGCGGGAAAGTAACAGATACGCAGTATTTT | CASSFTSGKVTDTQYF
TRBD1 | TRBJ1-3 | TRBV7-9 | - | TGTGCCAGCAGCCCAATATCCGGGACAGGTAGGGACACCATATATTTT | CASSPISGTGRDTIYF
TRBD1 | TRBJ1-2 | TRBV7-9 | - | TGTGCCAGCAGCGGCCAAAGGGACAGGGACTATGGCTACACCTTC | CASSGQRDRDYGYTF
- | TRBJ2-3 | TRBV5-4 | - | TGTGCCAGCAGCTTGATATCAGATACGCAGTATTTT | CASSLISDTQYF
- | TRBJ1-2 | TRBV27 | few | TGTGCCAGCAGTTTAAAGACAGCCGCTAACTATGGCTACACCTTC | CASSLKTAANYGYTF
TRBD2 | TRBJ2-3 | TRBV7-8 | - | TGTGCCAGCAGCCCAACCGGGACTAGCGGGGGGCTAACAGATACGCAGTATTTT | CASSPTGTSGGLTDTQYF
- | TRBJ2-6 | TRBV6-4 | - | TGTGCCAGCAGTCGTCGGGGGTCTGGGGCCAACGTCCTGACTTTC | CASSRRGSGANVLTF
TRBD1 | TRBJ2-7 | TRBV5-4 | - | TGTGCCAGCAGCCCTGGGACAGGGCTACTCTACGAGCAGTACTTC | CASSPGTGLLYEQYF
TRBD1 | TRBJ1-2 | TRBV9 | - | TGTGCCAGCAGCGTGGACAGGGAAAGTGGCTACACCTTC | CASSVDRESGYTF
TRBD2 | TRBJ2-7 | TRBV10-3 | - | TGTGCCAGCCGGACTAGCGGGGACGAAACCTACGAGCAGTACTTC | CASRTSGDETYEQYF
TRBD1 | TRBJ1-1 | TRBV28 | - | TGTGCCAGCAGTTCGCCGACAGGGGGCTGGACTGAAGCTTTCTTT | CASSSPTGGWTEAFF
- | TRBJ1-1 | TRBV7-2 | - | TGTGCCAGCAGCTTCCAGCGTCTTGAAGCTTTCTTT | CASSFQRLEAFF
TRBD2 | TRBJ2-3 | TRBV19 | - | TGTGCCAGTAGTAGAGGACTAGCGGGAGACGATACGCAGTATTTT | CASSRGLAGDDTQYF
- | TRBJ1-1 | TRBV28 | - | TGTGCCAGCAGTTTTTCGGACACTGAAGCTTTCTTT | CASSFSDTEAFF
- | TRBJ2-7 | TRBV5-4 | - | TGTGCCAGCAGCTTGGCCCAAAGACAGTCAACCTACGAGCAGTACTTC | CASSLAQRQSTYEQYF
TRBD1 | TRBJ2-7 | TRBV7-7 | - | TGTGCTAGCAGCCTGGACAGGGGAGGGGAATACGAGCAGTACTTC | CASSLDRGGEYEQYF
- | TRBJ1-5 | TRBV6-2/TRBV6-3 | - | TGTGCCAGCAGTTACGAACAGGGAAGATTATATAGCAATCAGCCCCAGCATTTT | CASSYEQGRLYSNQPQHF
TRBD1 | TRBJ2-1 | TRBV7-8 | - | TGTGCCAGCAGCCCCGGGACAGGGTTCTACAATGAGCAGTTCTTC | CASSPGTGFYNEQFF
- | TRBJ2-3 | TRBV11-3 | - | TGTGCCAGCAGCTTAGCACCCGCGTCAGATACGCAGTATTTT | CASSLAPASDTQYF
TRBD1 | TRBJ2-7 | TRBV19 | - | TGTGCCAGTAGTATTCCAGGGGGTTCCTACGAGCAGTACTTC | CASSIPGGSYEQYF
TRBD1 | TRBJ1-1 | TRBV18 | - | TGTGCCAGCTCAGGGGACAGGGGGAACACTGAAGCTTTCTTT | CASSGDRGNTEAFF
TRBD2 | TRBJ2-3 | TRBV29-1 | once | TGCAGCGTTGGACTAGCGGGAGGACACACAGATACGCAGTATTTT | CSVGLAGGHTDTQYF
- | TRBJ1-1 | TRBV7-9 | - | TGTGCCAGCAGCTTAATAGGGGGGAACACTGAAGCTTTCTTT | CASSLIGGNTEAFF
TRBD2 | TRBJ2-1 | TRBV10-2 | - | TGCGCCAGCCTGGGACTAGCGGCCCTCAATGAGCAGTTCTTC | CASLGLAALNEQFF
TRBD2 | TRBJ2-7 | TRBV28 | - | TGTGCCAGCAACGAACTCGGGGGGGGCTCCTACGAGCAGTACTTC | CASNELGGGSYEQYF
- | TRBJ2-5 | TRBV7-8 | - | TGTGCCAGCAGCTTAATTGGGGGGGCTCGGGAGACCCAGTACTTC | CASSLIGGARETQYF
TRBD1 | TRBJ1-6 | TRBV7-8 | - | TGTGCCAGCAGCTCCATCACCGGGACAGGGTCTTCCGGACCACCCCTCCACTTT | CASSSITGTGSSGPPLHF
TRBD2 | TRBJ2-5 | TRBV2 | - | TGTGCCAGCAGTCGGGAGGGGACGGAGACCCAGTACTTC | CASSREGTETQYF
- | TRBJ2-7 | TRBV11-2 | - | TGTGCCAGCAGCTTACGGGGACTCTACGAGCAGTACTTC | CASSLRGLYEQYF
TRBD1 | TRBJ2-1 | TRBV3-1/TRBV3-2 | - | TGTGCCAGCAGCCAATTCCGGACAGGCCGGAGAGATGAGCAGTTCTTC | CASSQFRTGRRDEQFF
- | TRBJ1-1 | TRBV28 | - | TGTGCCAGCACCCAACAGGGAACTGAAGCTTTCTTT | CASTQQGTEAFF
- | TRBJ2-7 | TRBV5-6 | - | TGTGCCAGCAGTCGCCGGTTCGAGCAGTACTTC | CASSRRFEQYF
TRBD1 | TRBJ1-2 | TRBV7-2 | - | TGTGCCAGCAGCTCACCAGACAGGGCCCTCGAAGGGGGCTACACCTTC | CASSSPDRALEGGYTF
TRBD2 | TRBJ2-5 | TRBV28 | once | TGTGCCAGCAGGAATAGCGGGGGCATCCAAGAGACCCAGTACTTC | CASRNSGGIQETQYF
- | TRBJ2-6 | TRBV9 | - | TGTGCCAGCAGCCCGGGGGTTACCTACTCTGGGGCCAACGTCCTGACTTTC | CASSPGVTYSGANVLTF
- | TRBJ1-2 | TRBV7-2 | - | TGTGCCAGCAGCTTAAGCAGGGAAGCCTACACCTTC | CASSLSREAYTF
- | TRBJ2-5 | TRBV15 | once | TGTGCCACCAGCATCGACTCTCTCGGGGTTACCCAGTACTTC | CATSIDSLGVTQYF
TRBD1 | TRBJ1-2 | TRBV4-3 | - | TGCGCCAGCAGGCCCAAGGGACAGTCTAACTATGGCTACACCTTC | CASRPKGQSNYGYTF
TRBD1 | TRBJ1-6 | TRBV6-5 | - | TGTGCCAGCAGTACAGGGGAATCACCCCTCCACTTT | CASSTGESPLHF
- | TRBJ1-2 | TRBV28 | - | TGTGCCAGCAACGAGGGCGGCTATGGCTACACCTTC | CASNEGGYGYTF
- | TRBJ2-2 | TRBV7-2 | - | TGTGCCAGCAGTACTCTTATAAACACCGGGGAGCTGTTTTTT | CASSTLINTGELFF
- | TRBJ2-5 | TRBV19 | - | TGTGCCAGTAGTGTGGGACAACAGGGGACCCAGTACTTC | CASSVGQQGTQYF
- | TRBJ1-3 | TRBV15 | - | TGTGCCACCAGCAGCAACAGGGAGTCTGGAAACACCATATATTTT | CATSSNRESGNTIYF
TRBD1 | TRBJ1-2 | TRBV19 | - | TGTGCCAGTAGTACACAGGGGTTTGGCTACACCTTC | CASSTQGFGYTF